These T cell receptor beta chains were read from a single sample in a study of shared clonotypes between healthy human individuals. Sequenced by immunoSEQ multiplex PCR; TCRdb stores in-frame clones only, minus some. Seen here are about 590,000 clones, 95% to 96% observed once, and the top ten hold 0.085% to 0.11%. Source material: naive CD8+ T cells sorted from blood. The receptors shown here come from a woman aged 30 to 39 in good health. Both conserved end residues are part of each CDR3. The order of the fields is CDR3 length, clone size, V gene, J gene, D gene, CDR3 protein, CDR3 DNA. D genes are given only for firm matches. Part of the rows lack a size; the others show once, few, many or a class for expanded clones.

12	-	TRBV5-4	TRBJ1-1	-	CASSLGQVNAFF	TGTGCCAGCAGCTTGGGTCAGGTTAATGCTTTCTTT
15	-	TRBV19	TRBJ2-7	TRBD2	CASSPGLAGFHEQYF	TGTGCCAGTAGTCCTGGACTAGCGGGATTCCACGAGCAGTACTTC
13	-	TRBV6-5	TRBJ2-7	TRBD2	CASMEAGAYEQYF	TGTGCCAGCATGGAGGCGGGAGCCTACGAGCAGTACTTC
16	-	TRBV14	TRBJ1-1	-	CASSQDQLKGYTEAFF	TGTGCCAGCAGCCAAGATCAACTAAAAGGGTACACTGAAGCTTTCTTT
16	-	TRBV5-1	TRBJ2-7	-	CASSPSEGRGWYEQYF	TGCGCCAGCAGCCCCTCGGAGGGCAGGGGGTGGTACGAGCAGTACTTC
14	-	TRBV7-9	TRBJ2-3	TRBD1	CASSDQGATDTQYF	TGTGCCAGCAGCGACCAGGGGGCCACAGATACGCAGTATTTT
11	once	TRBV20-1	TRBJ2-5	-	CSAAFGRTQYF	TGCAGTGCAGCTTTCGGGCGGACCCAGTACTTC
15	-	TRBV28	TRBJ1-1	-	CASSFWGRGGTEAFF	TGTGCCAGCAGTTTCTGGGGGCGAGGTGGCACTGAAGCTTTCTTT
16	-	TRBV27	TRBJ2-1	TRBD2	CASSLSSSGAYNEQFF	TGTGCCAGCAGTTTATCCTCTAGCGGGGCCTACAATGAGCAGTTCTTC
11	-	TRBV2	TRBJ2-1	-	CASRRGNEQFF	TGTGCCAGCAGGCGGGGTAATGAGCAGTTCTTC
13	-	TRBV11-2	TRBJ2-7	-	CASSFGQGGEQYF	TGTGCCAGCAGCTTCGGGCAGGGGGGCGAGCAGTACTTC
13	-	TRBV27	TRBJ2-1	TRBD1	CASSLGQGYEQFF	TGTGCCAGCAGTTTGGGACAGGGCTATGAGCAGTTCTTC
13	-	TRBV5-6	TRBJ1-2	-	CASSLGGSYGYTF	TGTGCCAGCAGCTTAGGGGGGTCCTATGGCTACACCTTC
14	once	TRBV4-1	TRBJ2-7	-	CASSQDLGGYEQYF	TGCGCCAGCAGCCAAGATCTAGGGGGCTACGAGCAGTACTTC
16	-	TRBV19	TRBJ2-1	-	CASSIDDGDGYNEQFF	TGTGCCAGTAGTATAGATGATGGAGACGGATACAATGAGCAGTTCTTC
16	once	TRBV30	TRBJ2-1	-	CAWSSRGGPEYNEQFF	TGTGCCTGGAGCTCACGTGGGGGACCCGAATACAATGAGCAGTTCTTC
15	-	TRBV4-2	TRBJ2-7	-	CASSQERHSSYEQYF	TGTGCCAGCAGCCAAGAGAGACACAGCTCCTACGAGCAGTACTTC
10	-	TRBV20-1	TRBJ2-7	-	CSAQKYEQYF	TGCAGTGCCCAAAAATACGAGCAGTACTTC
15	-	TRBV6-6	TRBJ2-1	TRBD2	CASSIAGGVRSEQFF	TGTGCCAGCAGCATAGCGGGAGGGGTAAGGAGTGAGCAGTTCTTC
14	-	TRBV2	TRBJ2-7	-	CASSEEGTGYEQYF	TGTGCCAGCAGTGAAGAGGGAACAGGCTACGAGCAGTACTTC
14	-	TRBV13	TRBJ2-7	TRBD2	CASSVAGGSYEQYF	TGTGCCAGTTCCGTAGCGGGAGGGTCCTACGAGCAGTACTTC
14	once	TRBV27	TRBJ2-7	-	CASSLTASSYEQYF	TGTGCCAGCAGTTTAACAGCTAGCTCCTACGAGCAGTACTTC
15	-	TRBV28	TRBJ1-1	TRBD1	CASSPPPQGGFEAFF	TGTGCCAGCAGTCCGCCTCCCCAGGGGGGGTTTGAAGCTTTCTTT
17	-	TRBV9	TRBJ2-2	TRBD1	CASSAGMGQGLTGELFF	TGTGCCAGCAGCGCCGGGATGGGACAGGGGTTGACCGGGGAGCTGTTTTTT
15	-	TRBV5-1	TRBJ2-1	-	CASSLMGGSYNEQFF	TGCGCCAGCAGCTTGATGGGGGGATCCTACAATGAGCAGTTCTTC
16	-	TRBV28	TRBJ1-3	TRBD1	CASSFRGGGSGNTIYF	TGTGCCAGCAGTTTTAGAGGGGGCGGCTCTGGAAACACCATATATTTT
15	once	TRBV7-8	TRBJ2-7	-	CASSVSGDRLYEQYF	TGTGCCAGCAGCGTTAGCGGAGACCGACTCTACGAGCAGTACTTC
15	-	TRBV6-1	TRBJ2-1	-	CASSEPAKPPHEQFF	TGTGCCAGCAGTGAACCGGCTAAACCTCCGCATGAGCAGTTCTTC
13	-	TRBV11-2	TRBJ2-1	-	CASSFGRNYEQFF	TGTGCCAGCAGCTTTGGACGGAACTATGAGCAGTTCTTC
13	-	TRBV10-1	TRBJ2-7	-	CASSEGGSYEQYF	TGCGCCAGCAGTGAGGGTGGGAGCTACGAGCAGTACTTC
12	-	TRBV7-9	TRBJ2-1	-	CASSLGTSNRFF	TGTGCCAGCAGCTTAGGTACCTCCAATCGGTTCTTC
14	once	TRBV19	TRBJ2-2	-	CASSIDRYTGELFF	TGTGCCAGTAGTATAGACAGATACACCGGGGAGCTGTTTTTT
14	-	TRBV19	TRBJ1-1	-	CASSMGPMNTEAFF	TGTGCCAGTAGTATGGGTCCCATGAACACTGAAGCTTTCTTT